Below, 22 T cell receptor beta chains from the same sample are listed, as sequenced in a study of T cells in Graves' hyperthyroidism and ophthalmopathy. RNA transcripts were the template for amplifying TCR beta CDR3 regions. RT-PCR in the first round (using the HTBI primer set) targeted the TCR CDR3. TCRdb processed the multiplex PCR reads anew with MiXCR; each CDR3 protein has one entry. This sample has about 280,000 distinct CDR3 sequences, with 25% to 30% found just once. The source material was blood. The source of these receptors is a man in his forties or fifties with Graves' hyperthyroidism that later progressed to Graves' ophthalmopathy.

The table lists this clonotype with many counts. The rearrangement links TRBV28 to TRBJ1-1, with D perhaps matching TRBD1 (6 bases). The CDR3 runs to 17 residues. V was pared by 8 bases and J by 3 bases, with 25 bases between. Germline V gene sequence: CDR1 MDHEN, CDR2 SYDVKM. The CDR3 loop is CASPSSAGVKEHTEAFF. The CDR3 DNA sequence: TGTGCCAGCCCCTCCTCGGCAGGGGTGAAGGAGCACACTGAAGCTTTCTTT.

This chain connects TRBV7-9 to TRBJ2-2, with D possibly being TRBD1 (5 bases). This CDR3 comprises 15 residues. The V end lost 0 bases, the J end lost 7 bases, and 12 bases lay between the germline ends. Germline CDR1 SEHNR, CDR2 FQNEAQ (reference sequence). In DNA, the CDR3 is TGTGCCAGCAGCTTAGCGGACCAGGGTCACGGGGAGCTGTTTTTT. Translation: CASSLADQGHGELFF.

The genes are TRBV12-3 or TRBV12-4 and TRBJ2-7, with 9 bases fitting TRBD1. CDR3 length: 14 amino acids. Trimming took 3 bases from V and 3 from J; bases not matched to a gene: 3. The CDR3 loop is CASSFRGQGYEQYF. DNA for the CDR3: TGTGCCAGCAGTTTTAGGGGACAGGGCTACGAGCAGTACTTC.

This clonotype appeared many times. This sequence joins TRBV7-9 and TRBJ1-2; unclear D gene. The V gene's germline CDR1 is SEHNR and CDR2 FQNEAQ (reference sequence). Trimming left V 5 bases short and J 6 bases short, with 16 bases between. This CDR3 is built from 14 residues. In DNA, the CDR3 is TGTGCCAGCAGCCCAGCAAGGGTGTCAAATGGCTACACCTTC. It encodes CASSPARVSNGYTF.

This clonotype was counted at least ten times. The chain joins TRBV4-1 to TRBJ1-6; D is unclear. Between the trimmed V and J ends, which lost 3 bases and 13 bases, there was a span of 10 bases. Germline CDR1 reads MGHRA; CDR2 reads YSYEKL. The CDR3 contains 12 residues. The CDR3 DNA reads TGCGCCAGCAGCCAGGGTATTTGGCCCCTCCACTTT. Protein sequence: CASSQGIWPLHF.

This clonotype was seen a single time. The chain couples TRBV28 to TRBJ2-7; D is ambiguous. The CDR3 contains 16 residues. Germline V gene lookup returns CDR1 MDHEN and CDR2 SYDVKM. V lost 5 bases, J lost 3 bases, and 20 bases lay in between. The CDR3 loop is CASSPGTQMINYEQYF. The CDR3 coding sequence is TGTGCCAGCAGTCCAGGCACCCAAATGATCAACTACGAGCAGTACTTC.

This chain connects TRBV20-1 to TRBJ1-3; no reliable D call. The CDR3 covers 14 residues. The germline V gene has CDR1 DFQATT and CDR2 SNEGSKA (reference sequence). Trimming pared 5 bases from V and 0 bases from J, leaving 11 bases between. The CDR3 loop is CSAQAAGSGNTIYF. The CDR3 DNA is TGCAGTGCTCAGGCGGCAGGCTCTGGAAACACCATATATTTT.

This clonotype was detected only a few times. The CDR3 coding sequence is TGTGCCAGCAGCTTAGCAACAAGATATGGCTACACCTTC. Amino acid sequence: CASSLATRYGYTF. This rearrangement joins TRBV7-2 to TRBJ1-2, with D hard to call. This CDR3 contains 13 residues. Germline V gives CDR1 SGHTA, CDR2 FQGNSA. V shed 0 bases and J shed 5 bases, with 7 bases lying between them.

This clonotype was found many times. The genes are TRBV20-1 and TRBJ2-7; maybe TRBD2 (5 bases). CDR1 and CDR2 from the germline V gene are DFQATT and SNEGSKA (reference sequence). Deletions cut 0 bases from V and 0 bases from J, with 12 bases between. The length of the CDR3 is 15 residues. CDR3 protein: CSARDGGSSSYEQYF. Here the CDR3 DNA reads TGCAGTGCTAGAGACGGCGGGTCAAGCTCCTACGAGCAGTACTTC.

Of note for this clonotype: Sequence at one end of the junction differs from germline and may be a read error. The rearrangement uses TRBV20-1 and TRBJ1-2, with D hard to call. Looked up from germline, CDR1 is DFQATT and CDR2 is SNEGSKA (reference sequence). CDR3 length: 13 amino acids. The CDR3 DNA reads TGCAGTGCGAGAGACGGGTACAACTATGGCTACACCTTC. Amino acid sequence: CSARDGYNYGYTF.

This clonotype showed up many times. The genes are TRBV2 and TRBJ1-5; D might be TRBD1 (6 bases). The CDR3 loop spans 14 amino acids. The germline gives CDR1 SNHLY, CDR2 FYNNEI. V was pared by 5 bases and J by 3 bases, with 11 bases between. In DNA form, the CDR3 reads TGTGCCAGCAGTCTAGACAGGACCAATCAGCCCCAGCATTTT. Amino acids: CASSLDRTNQPQHF.

This clonotype was detected ten times or more. This chain uses TRBV3-1 with TRBJ2-6, with 8 bases matching TRBD2. The V gene end was trimmed by 3 bases and the J gene end by 1 base; junction bases not matched to a gene: 8. The germline gives CDR1 LGHDT, CDR2 YNNKEL (reference sequence). This CDR3 contains 18 residues. CDR3 sequence (DNA): TGTGCCAGCAGCCAGCGGACTAGCACGAATTCTGGGGCCAACGTCCTGACTTTC. It is translated as CASSQRTSTNSGANVLTF.

The V call is TRBV28, the J call TRBJ2-7; D remains ambiguous. This CDR3 spans 14 amino acids. The V and J ends lost 5 bases and 0 bases respectively, with 11 bases between them. CDR1 and CDR2 from the germline V gene are MDHEN and SYDVKM. The CDR3 nucleotides read TGTGCCAGCAGTCCGCCCCAGAGCTCCTACGAGCAGTACTTC. The encoded protein is CASSPPQSSYEQYF.

This clonotype was detected many times. The chain combines TRBV24-1 with TRBJ2-6; D is uncertain. Germline CDR1 reads KGHDR; CDR2 reads SFDVKD. CDR3 length: 15 amino acids. Trimming pared 12 bases from V and 4 bases from J, leaving 18 bases between. The CDR3 coding sequence is TGTGCCCTCCTGGGTGCAGCTCCAGGGGCCAACGTCCTGACTTTC. Translated: CALLGAAPGANVLTF.

The table lists this clonotype with many counts. This chain links TRBV4-2 with TRBJ2-7; 7 nucleotides agree with TRBD1. The CDR3 runs to 15 residues. The trim removed 4 bases at V and 1 base at J, leaving 7 bases unmatched. Per germline, CDR1 LGHNA and CDR2 YNFKEQ. CDR3 nucleotide sequence: TGTGCCAGCAGCCTTACCGGGACAGAATCCTACGAGCAGTACTTC. Its translation is CASSLTGTESYEQYF.

This clonotype was detected ten times or more. The conserved phenylalanine or tryptophan is not found at the CDR3 terminus, so this likely reflects a read error. The chain joins TRBV6-2 or TRBV6-3 to TRBJ2-5; 8 nucleotides match TRBD2. The CDR3 extends over 14 amino acids. Germline V gene data show CDR1 as MNHEY and CDR2 as SVGEGT. This CDR3 reads CTSIRSGIGETQYL. CDR3 in DNA: TGTACCAGCATTCGTAGCGGGATCGGAGAGACCCAGTACCTC.

In its sample, this clonotype was seen many times. The junction departs from the called germline gene at one end, perhaps through a read error. This chain joins TRBV12-3 or TRBV12-4 and TRBJ1-6; D gene uncertain. This CDR3 has 14 residues. The CDR3 region has the DNA TGTGCCAGCAGTTCGACGGGAAATAATTCACCCCCCCACTTT. It encodes CASSSTGNNSPPHF.

Many counts were recorded for this clonotype. J is TRBJ2-5 and V is TRBV7-2; maybe TRBD2 (5 bases). Trimming removed 5 bases at V and 3 bases at J, with 13 bases between. The germline gives CDR1 SGHTA, CDR2 FQGNSA. This CDR3 is built from 14 residues. DNA of the CDR3: TGTGCCAGCAGCAAGCGGAGAAACGAAGAGACCCAGTACTTC. It yields the protein CASSKRRNEETQYF.

The sample holds a few counts of this clonotype. The chain has TRBV6-2 or TRBV6-3 and TRBJ2-7; maybe TRBD1 (7 bases). V lost 6 bases and J lost 5, with 20 bases in between. The CDR3 length is 15 residues. Looked up from germline, CDR1 is MNHEY and CDR2 is SVGEGT. The CDR3 is CASRVIPGQRDEQYF. The DNA of the CDR3 is TGTGCCAGCAGAGTCATTCCGGGACAGCGGGACGAGCAGTACTTC.

This clonotype was counted at least ten times. The chain uses TRBV24-1 and TRBJ2-3; no firm D call. This CDR3 is 15 amino acids long. Trimming pared 2 bases from V and 0 bases from J, leaving 8 bases between. Germline V CDR1 and CDR2: KGHDR, SFDVKD. The CDR3 reads CATSDYSSSTDTQYF. CDR3 sequence (DNA): TGTGCCACCAGTGATTATTCATCTAGCACAGATACGCAGTATTTT.

This clonotype was detected many times. This rearrangement joins TRBV28 to TRBJ1-2; D call uncertain. CDR1 is MDHEN and CDR2 is SYDVKM in the germline V gene. The CDR3 contains 12 residues. V was clipped by 4 bases and J by 4 bases, with 7 bases between them. DNA of the CDR3: TGTGCCAGCAGTTGGAGGCCCTATGGCTACACCTTC. Its protein is CASSWRPYGYTF.

This clonotype was seen many times. V gene TRBV2 combines with J gene TRBJ2-7; D might be TRBD2 (6 bases). Per the germline V gene, CDR1 is SNHLY and CDR2 is FYNNEI. The V end lost 4 bases, the J end lost 2 bases, and 9 bases lay between the germline ends. CDR3 length equals 13 residues. The CDR3, as DNA: TGTGCCAGCAGTGGTAGCGGAGCCTACGAGCAGTACTTC. Amino acid sequence: CASSGSGAYEQYF.